These 25 T cell receptor beta chains were sequenced from one sample in a study of regulatory T cells in long-lasting Graves disease. Library construction for TCR beta used iRepertoire HTBI primers and Arm-PCR of CDR3 regions. TCRdb itself ran the multiplex PCR reads through MiXCR, one entry per CDR3 protein. The sample contains fewer than 450,000 distinct CDR3 sequences, approximately 16% of which appear only once. Time point in this sample: newly diagnosed GD, antithyroid drugs for less than 3 months. Generation of the TCR library employed RNA extracted from PBMCs. The sample was also linked to a second study, of T cells in Graves' hyperthyroidism and ophthalmopathy.

Sequencing was performed on peripheral blood mononuclear cells (PBMCs), taken at new diagnosis, from a patient treated with antithyroid drugs. Source of these receptors: a woman aged 40 to 49 with Graves disease.

There are a few counts of this clonotype. The V gene is TRBV9, the J gene TRBJ2-1; 7 bases align to TRBD2. This CDR3 is built from 15 residues. The ends lost 3 bases at V and 8 bases at J; junction bases unmatched: 11. Germline-derived CDR1 and CDR2 are SGDLS and YYNGEE. The CDR3 coding sequence is TGTGCCAGCAGCGAAGACGGACTAGTTTACGATGAGCAGTTCTTC. Translation: CASSEDGLVYDEQFF.

This clonotype was counted at least ten times. The gene calls are TRBV28 and TRBJ1-2, with TRBD1 matching over 9 bases. CDR3 length: 12 residues. Germline V gene data show CDR1 as MDHEN and CDR2 as SYDVKM. With 5 bases clipped from V and 8 bases from J, the junction kept 3 bases outside the gene matches. The DNA of the CDR3 is TGTGCCAGCAGTACAGGGGGCGCGGGCTACACCTTC. Translating it yields CASSTGGAGYTF.

The chain employs TRBV7-2 and TRBJ1-1; maybe TRBD1 (5 bases). This CDR3 is built from 13 residues. Germline values: CDR1 SGHTA, CDR2 FQGNSA. V shed 1 base and J shed 8 bases, with 11 bases lying between them. CDR3 region: CASSLDPGGEAFF. CDR3 DNA sequence: TGTGCCAGCAGCTTAGACCCTGGGGGAGAAGCTTTCTTT. The full variable domain, in which reference TRBV7-2 and TRBJ1-1 provide the parts outside the CDR3, is GAGVSQSPSNKVTEKGKDVELRCDPISGHTALYWYRQSLGQGLEFLIYFQGNSAPDKSGLPSDRFSAERTGGSVSTLTIQRTQQEDSAVYLCASSLDPGGEAFFGQGTRLTVV.

This clonotype was seen a few times. This rearrangement joins TRBV6-2 or TRBV6-3 to TRBJ2-5; D may be TRBD1 or TRBD2 (6 bases each). V was shortened by 5 bases and J by 2 bases, with 15 bases between the two germline ends. The CDR3 consists of 15 residues. The germline V gene has CDR1 MNHEY and CDR2 SVGEGT. The CDR3 nucleotides are TGTGCCAGCAGTGCTCCAGGGGACTCACAAGAGACCCAGTACTTC. Its protein is CASSAPGDSQETQYF.

This clonotype came up many times. The J gene is TRBJ2-7, the V gene TRBV6-2 or TRBV6-3; the D gene is possibly TRBD1 (5 bases). The CDR3 sequence is 13 residues long. From germline, CDR1 is MNHEY and CDR2 SVGEGT. The germline V and J ends were trimmed by 4 bases and 3 bases, with 10 bases remaining between them. The CDR3 coding sequence is TGTGCCAGCAGTTTGGACAATTACTACGAGCAGTACTTC. Translating it yields CASSLDNYYEQYF.

The chain recombines TRBV18 with TRBJ2-1; 9 bases match TRBD2. The V gene's germline CDR1 is KGHSH and CDR2 LQKENI. The V segment lost 2 bases and the J segment 9 bases; nucleotides outside the gene matches: 8. The CDR3 length is 15 residues. The DNA for the CDR3 is TGTGCCAGCTCACCAGACCTAGCGGGATCGGGTGAGCAGTTCTTC. This sequence encodes CASSPDLAGSGEQFF. The full variable domain, completed using reference TRBV18 and TRBJ2-1, is NAGVMQNPRHLVRRRGQEARLRCSPMKGHSHVYWYRQLPEEGLKFMVYLQKENIIDESGMPKERFSAEFPKEGPSILRIQQVVRGDSAAYFCASSPDLAGSGEQFFGPGTRLTVL.

This clonotype was seen repeatedly, ten times or more. The chain couples TRBV7-2 to TRBJ1-4, with 9 bases identical to TRBD1. The CDR3 has 16 amino acids. Germline V gene data show CDR1 as SGHTA and CDR2 as FQGNSA. J was trimmed by 7 bases and V by 2 bases; bases with no gene match: 8. The CDR3 spells CASSLRRQGDSEKLFF. The DNA for the CDR3 is TGTGCCAGCAGCTTACGCCGACAGGGGGATAGTGAAAAACTGTTTTTT.

The sample holds many counts of this clonotype. The chain has TRBV28 and TRBJ1-5; 7 bases agree with TRBD1. Germline assignment: CDR1 MDHEN and CDR2 SYDVKM. The V gene end was trimmed by 5 bases and the J gene end by 0 bases; junction bases not matched to a gene: 7. The CDR3 runs to 16 residues. In DNA form, the CDR3 reads TGTGCCAGCAGTCGGGGCGGGACAGATAGCAATCAGCCCCAGCATTTT. As protein: CASSRGGTDSNQPQHF.

This clonotype was recorded many times. The CDR3 sequence is CASSQGGASGRFTGELFF. CDR3 nucleotide sequence: TGTGCCAGCAGCCAAGGGGGGGCTAGCGGGAGATTCACCGGGGAGCTGTTTTTT. The rearrangement links TRBV3-1 to TRBJ2-2; 10 positions match TRBD2. Trimming cost V 1 base and J 4 bases; bases outside gene matches: 9. CDR3 length equals 18 residues. In germline, CDR1 is LGHDT, CDR2 YNNKEL (reference sequence).

This rearrangement joins TRBV19 to TRBJ2-4; 9 bases align to TRBD2. Germline V gene sequence: CDR1 LNHDA, CDR2 SQIVND (reference sequence). J gave up 1 base and V 5 bases, and 15 bases lay outside the gene matches. There are 19 residues in the CDR3. The CDR3: CASSFQRLGLASAKNIQYF. The CDR3 DNA is TGTGCCAGTAGTTTCCAAAGGCTGGGACTAGCTAGTGCCAAAAACATTCAGTACTTC.

This chain joins TRBV4-1 and TRBJ2-1; D might be TRBD2 (6 bases). CDR1 is MGHRA, CDR2 YSYEKL, per germline. V was cut by 1 base and J by 9 bases, with 13 bases left in between. This CDR3 spans 14 amino acids. The CDR3 loop is CASSQVLLAAEQFF. CDR3 nucleotide sequence: TGCGCCAGCAGCCAAGTATTACTAGCAGCTGAGCAGTTCTTC.

This clonotype was detected a few times. The V call is TRBV19, the J call TRBJ2-6; D call uncertain. Germline V lookup: CDR1 LNHDA, CDR2 SQIVND (reference sequence). V lost 8 bases, J lost 1 base, and 12 bases lay in between. This CDR3 region has 15 residues. The CDR3 loop is CASCHLGSGANVLTF. The CDR3 DNA reads TGTGCCAGTTGCCACCTAGGATCTGGGGCCAACGTCCTGACTTTC.

This clonotype was recorded many times. V is TRBV7-8 and J is TRBJ1-5; D ambiguous. CDR3 length: 13 amino acids. The germline gives CDR1 SGHVS, CDR2 FQNEAQ. Trimming removed 2 bases at V and 2 bases at J, with 4 bases between. The CDR3 DNA is TGTGCCAGCAGCTTATATCGCAATCAGCCCCAGCATTTT. Its protein product is CASSLYRNQPQHF.

This clonotype was seen only a few times. It may be a read error: a sequence one base away is much more abundant. The rearrangement uses TRBV7-6 and TRBJ2-2; perhaps TRBD2 as D (6 bases). Germline V gives CDR1 SGHVS, CDR2 FNYEAQ. CDR3 length: 14 amino acids. The CDR3, as DNA: TGTGCCAGCAGGAGAGCACTAGCTACCGGGGAGCTGGTTTTT. Translating gives CASRRALATGELVF.

The table lists this clonotype with many counts. The gene calls are TRBV3-1 and TRBJ2-3; 16 bases map to TRBD2. The CDR3 totals 14 residues. Trimming took 4 bases from V and 11 from J; bases not matched to a gene: 3. Germline V gene sequence: CDR1 LGHDT, CDR2 YNNKEL (reference sequence). The CDR3 loop reads CASSLGTSGRVQYF. The CDR3 DNA is TGTGCCAGCAGCCTAGGGACTAGCGGGAGGGTGCAGTATTTT.

For this clonotype: A read error is possible here, since a much larger clone lies one base away. The chain joins TRBV28 to TRBJ1-5, with no clear D. The CDR3 loop spans 13 amino acids. The ends were cut back, 6 bases at V and 7 bases at J, with 13 bases in the middle. Germline V gene data show CDR1 as MDHEN and CDR2 as SYDVKM. The CDR3 loop reads CASSSPGVQPQHF. In nucleotides, the CDR3 is TGTGCCAGCAGCTCACCCGGGGTACAGCCCCAGCATTTT.

The V and J genes are TRBV27 and TRBJ2-1; 12 bases fit TRBD2. The trim removed 0 bases at V and 9 bases at J, leaving 3 bases unmatched. CDR3 size: 15 residues. Germline CDR1 and CDR2: MNHEY and SMNVEV (reference sequence). This chain's CDR3 is CASSLSRLAGVEQFF. The CDR3 DNA follows: TGTGCCAGCAGTTTATCCCGACTAGCGGGAGTTGAGCAGTTCTTC.

This chain uses TRBV9 with TRBJ1-1; D is unclear. Germline values: CDR1 SGDLS, CDR2 YYNGEE. There are 14 residues in the CDR3. V was cut by 0 bases and J by 5 bases, with 11 bases left in between. CDR3 sequence: CASSVGLGKTEAFF. The CDR3 DNA is TGTGCCAGCAGCGTAGGGCTAGGAAAGACTGAAGCTTTCTTT.

The table lists this clonotype with a few counts. The V and J genes are TRBV14 and TRBJ2-7; perhaps TRBD2 as D (5 bases). V lost 7 bases and J lost 2, with 18 bases in between. The V gene's germline CDR1 is SGHDN and CDR2 FVKESK. The CDR3 runs 15 residues. CDR3 in amino acids: CASTSTDGGAYEQYF. The CDR3 coding sequence is TGTGCCAGCACCTCTACGGACGGAGGCGCCTACGAGCAGTACTTC.

The chain employs TRBV15 and TRBJ2-5; 11 nucleotides match TRBD2. The CDR3 loop spans 19 amino acids. The junction had 14 bases not matched to a gene; V was cut back by 1 base and J by 4 bases. CDR1 and CDR2 from the germline V gene are LNHNV and YYDKDF (reference sequence). The CDR3 loop is CATSRGLLSLAGGGETQYF. CDR3 DNA: TGTGCCACCAGCAGAGGGCTCCTCTCTCTAGCGGGAGGCGGAGAGACCCAGTACTTC.

This clonotype has ten or more counts. The chain recombines TRBV7-2 with TRBJ2-2; weak D call: TRBD1 (6 bases). Per the germline V gene, CDR1 is SGHTA and CDR2 is FQGNSA. The CDR3 extends over 17 amino acids. V dropped 5 bases and J dropped 0 bases, with 16 bases sitting between them. CDR3 nucleotides: TGTGCCAGCAGCGAGCAAGGGCACAGGGCGAACACCGGGGAGCTGTTTTTT. Protein product: CASSEQGHRANTGELFF.

This clonotype came up many times. This sequence joins TRBV7-6 and TRBJ2-2, with D unclear. The germline V gene encodes CDR1 SGHVS and CDR2 FNYEAQ. Deletions cut 0 bases from V and 4 bases from J, with 3 bases between. The CDR3 sequence is 13 residues long. CDR3 DNA: TGTGCCAGCAGCTTAGCGGCCACCGGGGAGCTGTTTTTT. Encoded protein: CASSLAATGELFF.

Many counts were recorded for this clonotype. This chain connects TRBV11-2 to TRBJ1-1, with D possibly being TRBD1 (5 bases). Trimming cost V 5 bases and J 3 bases, with 16 bases left between them. The CDR3 spans 15 residues. The germline gives CDR1 SGHAT, CDR2 FQNNGV. The CDR3 spells CASSPATGGYTEAFF. The CDR3, as DNA: TGTGCCAGCAGCCCCGCGACGGGGGGATACACTGAAGCTTTCTTT.

The chain joins TRBV6-2 or TRBV6-3 to TRBJ2-3, with 13 bases aligning to TRBD2. The ends lost 5 bases at V and 1 base at J; junction bases unmatched: 6. Germline V gene lookup returns CDR1 MNHEY and CDR2 SVGEGT. This CDR3 comprises 17 residues. The CDR3 reads CASSTPGTSGGTDTQYF. CDR3 sequence (DNA): TGTGCCAGCAGTACACCCGGGACTAGCGGGGGCACAGATACGCAGTATTTT.

This clonotype was recorded many times. The V gene is TRBV30, the J gene TRBJ1-5; 8 bases map to TRBD1. Losses at the gene ends were 1 base for V and 5 bases for J; bases not matched to a gene: 4. The CDR3 is 14 residues long. Germline assignment: CDR1 GTSNPN and CDR2 SVGIG (reference sequence). The CDR3 coding sequence is TGTGCCTGGAGTGCGGGACAGGAAGATCAGCCCCAGCATTTT. It specifies CAWSAGQEDQPQHF.